The subject of this entry is one TCR beta chain. The antigen is not known. The authors prepared the TCRbeta library with unique molecular identifiers. TCRdb reprocessed the PCR reads with MiXCR, giving one entry per CDR3 protein. This sample carries a few hundred thousand distinct CDR3 sequences, 43% of them seen once, and the ten largest clones take under 35%. The CDR3 runs to 12 residues. CDR1 and CDR2 from the germline V gene are DFQATT and SNEGSKA (reference sequence). This record belongs to a study of T-cell reconstitution after alpha-beta-depleted transplantation in children. Broader study findings: There were reportedly several hundred expanded graft clones from which alpha-beta T cells came about two months after transplant. From surviving recipient T cells and thymic progenitors came the high day-60 TCRbeta diversity observed in some patients.

Source: PBMCs, taken before TCRalphabeta/CD19-depleted stem cell transplant. The sequence was collected from a girl aged 2-10 years with aplastic anemia, due to receive a stem cell transplant. This chain connects TRBV20-1 to TRBJ2-3; 8 bases match TRBD2. CDR3 region: CSVTGGADTQYF. DNA for the CDR3: TGCAGCGTGACGGGGGGGGCAGATACGCAGTATTTT.